This TCR beta chain originates from a study of OX40 agonist ivuxolimab in advanced cancers. On the study more broadly: Every patient in dose escalation had hepatocellular carcinoma, melanoma, renal cell or head and neck cancer.

CDR1 is KGHSH and CDR2 is LQKENI in the germline V gene. The CDR3 totals 16 residues. Trimming removed 1 base from V and 2 bases from J, with 12 bases in between. Generated by immunoSEQ multiplex PCR, the TCRdb table keeps only in-frame clones and is missing some. The sample includes tens of thousands of clones, 65% to 85% of them seen just once. This receptor was taken from an adult with an advanced solid tumor such as melanoma, head and neck, liver or kidney cancer. The sample consisted of CD4+ or CD8+ T cells sorted from blood, taken in a trial of the OX40 agonist ivuxolimab. V is TRBV18 and J is TRBJ2-1, with D perhaps matching TRBD1 or TRBD2 (5 bases each). The CDR3: CASSPLRDAAYNEQFF. The CDR3 coding sequence is TGTGCCAGCTCACCACTCAGGGACGCAGCCTACAATGAGCAGTTCTTC.